Listed below are T cell receptor beta chains from one sample, sequenced in a study of tumor-infiltrating lymphocytes in oesophageal squamous cell carcinoma. TCRdb reprocessed the PCR reads with MiXCR, giving one entry per CDR3 protein. The repertoire holds over 20,000 distinct CDR3 sequences, about 35% seen once, with about 18% in the top ten. Sequenced input: esophageal tumor tissue. The receptors shown here come from a female donor with esophageal squamous cell carcinoma. CDR3s include the opening cysteine and the closing phenylalanine or tryptophan. Fields, in order: CDR3 length, clone size, V gene, J gene, D gene, CDR3 DNA, CDR3 protein. D genes are given only for firm matches. Clone size is shown for a subset of rows, as once, few, many or a class of expanded clone.

CDR3 length: 13
clone size: NA
V gene: TRBV28
J gene: TRBJ2-7
D gene: TRBD1
CDR3 DNA: TGTGCCAGCAGACTCGGGACAGCGACGGCGCAGTACTTC
CDR3 protein: CASRLGTATAQYF

CDR3 length: 17
clone size: few
V gene: TRBV28
J gene: TRBJ2-5
D gene: TRBD2
CDR3 DNA: TGTGCCAGCAGTCCCCTCGGGGAAGCGGGGGGGAGGGAGACCCAGTACTTC
CDR3 protein: CASSPLGEAGGRETQYF

CDR3 length: 15
clone size: NA
V gene: TRBV5-1
J gene: TRBJ1-4
D gene: NA
CDR3 DNA: TGCGCCAGCAGCTTGGTTGCAGCAACTAATGAAAAACTGTTTTTT
CDR3 protein: CASSLVAATNEKLFF

CDR3 length: 15
clone size: medium-sized
V gene: TRBV7-6
J gene: TRBJ1-1
D gene: TRBD1
CDR3 DNA: TGTGCCAGCAGCCCCCCACAGGGGGCAAACACTGAAGCTTTCTTT
CDR3 protein: CASSPPQGANTEAFF

CDR3 length: 13
clone size: NA
V gene: TRBV12-3/TRBV12-4
J gene: TRBJ1-5
D gene: NA
CDR3 DNA: TGTGCCAGCAGTTTTTCGGAAAATCAGCCCCAGCATTTT
CDR3 protein: CASSFSENQPQHF

CDR3 length: 16
clone size: NA
V gene: TRBV7-9
J gene: TRBJ2-1
D gene: NA
CDR3 DNA: TGTGCCAGCAGCCCCGAGGACTACCTAGCCTACAATGAGCAGTTCTTC
CDR3 protein: CASSPEDYLAYNEQFF

CDR3 length: 12
clone size: NA
V gene: TRBV7-2
J gene: TRBJ2-7
D gene: NA
CDR3 DNA: TGTGCCAGCAGTGAAAGAAAGCGCGAGCAGTACTTC
CDR3 protein: CASSERKREQYF

CDR3 length: 12
clone size: many
V gene: TRBV9
J gene: TRBJ2-7
D gene: NA
CDR3 DNA: TGTGCCAGCAGCTCCCGACTAGACGAGCAGTACTTC
CDR3 protein: CASSSRLDEQYF

CDR3 length: 16
clone size: NA
V gene: TRBV7-3
J gene: TRBJ2-6
D gene: TRBD1
CDR3 DNA: TGTGCCAGCAGCTCACAGGGGGGAATAGGGGCCAACGTCCTGACTTTC
CDR3 protein: CASSSQGGIGANVLTF

CDR3 length: 15
clone size: many
V gene: TRBV5-1
J gene: TRBJ2-1
D gene: TRBD2
CDR3 DNA: TGCGCCAGCAGCTGGACTAGCGGGAACTACAATGAGCAGTTCTTC
CDR3 protein: CASSWTSGNYNEQFF

CDR3 length: 14
clone size: many
V gene: TRBV10-1
J gene: TRBJ2-7
D gene: TRBD1
CDR3 DNA: TGCGCCAGCAGTAGGGACAGTTCGTCCTACGAGCAGTACTTC
CDR3 protein: CASSRDSSSYEQYF

CDR3 length: 18
clone size: few
V gene: TRBV11-2
J gene: TRBJ2-7
D gene: NA
CDR3 DNA: TGTGCCAGCAGCCTCTCGGGGGGCCGTCTCCGTACGTACAATGAGCAGTACTTC
CDR3 protein: CASSLSGGRLRTYNEQYF

CDR3 length: 15
clone size: NA
V gene: TRBV5-6
J gene: TRBJ2-3
D gene: NA
CDR3 DNA: TGTGCCAGCAGCCAGGGCCACCCGAGCACAGATACGCAGTATTTT
CDR3 protein: CASSQGHPSTDTQYF

CDR3 length: 18
clone size: NA
V gene: TRBV6-1
J gene: TRBJ2-6
D gene: NA
CDR3 DNA: NA
CDR3 protein: CASSYGKWGQLLRAVLRF

CDR3 length: 14
clone size: many
V gene: TRBV10-3
J gene: TRBJ1-1
D gene: NA
CDR3 DNA: TGTGCCACGACACAGGGAGCCGTGAACACTGAAGCTTTCTTT
CDR3 protein: CATTQGAVNTEAFF

CDR3 length: 12
clone size: NA
V gene: TRBV7-9
J gene: TRBJ2-2
D gene: NA
CDR3 DNA: TGTGCCAGCAGCTTAGGTCCCGGGGAGCTGTTTTTT
CDR3 protein: CASSLGPGELFF

CDR3 length: 12
clone size: many
V gene: TRBV5-1
J gene: TRBJ2-3
D gene: NA
CDR3 DNA: TGCGCCAGCAGCTTGGAGACAGATACGCAGTATTTT
CDR3 protein: CASSLETDTQYF

CDR3 length: 11
clone size: NA
V gene: TRBV20-1
J gene: TRBJ2-7
D gene: NA
CDR3 DNA: TGCAGTGCTCGATGGACAAACGAGCAGTACTTC
CDR3 protein: CSARWTNEQYF

CDR3 length: 15
clone size: many
V gene: TRBV11-2
J gene: TRBJ2-5
D gene: NA
CDR3 DNA: TGTGCCAGCAGCGCCGCGGGGGCAGTCGGAGAGACCCAGTACTTC
CDR3 protein: CASSAAGAVGETQYF

CDR3 length: 18
clone size: many
V gene: TRBV28
J gene: TRBJ2-6
D gene: TRBD1
CDR3 DNA: TGTGCCAGCAGGCCCCAGACAGGGATTAGCTCTGGGGCCAACGTCCTGACTTTC
CDR3 protein: CASRPQTGISSGANVLTF

CDR3 length: 14
clone size: medium-sized
V gene: TRBV7-2
J gene: TRBJ2-3
D gene: NA
CDR3 DNA: TGTGCCAGCAGCTACAGGACTAACACAGATACGCAGTATTTT
CDR3 protein: CASSYRTNTDTQYF

CDR3 length: 14
clone size: NA
V gene: TRBV11-2
J gene: TRBJ2-1
D gene: TRBD2
CDR3 DNA: TGTGCCAGCAGCTTAGTGACTAGCGGCAATGAGCAGTTCTTC
CDR3 protein: CASSLVTSGNEQFF

CDR3 length: 13
clone size: NA
V gene: TRBV7-2
J gene: TRBJ2-5
D gene: NA
CDR3 DNA: TGTGCCAGCAGCTCAATGCCCCAAGAGACCCAGTACTTC
CDR3 protein: CASSSMPQETQYF

CDR3 length: 16
clone size: few
V gene: TRBV4-1
J gene: TRBJ2-5
D gene: TRBD2
CDR3 DNA: TGCGCCAGCAGCCAAGTCACTAGCGGGACCCAAGAGACCCAGTACTTC
CDR3 protein: CASSQVTSGTQETQYF

CDR3 length: 12
clone size: NA
V gene: TRBV5-1
J gene: TRBJ1-1
D gene: NA
CDR3 DNA: TGCGCCAGCAGCCCAACAGGTCCTGAAGCTTTCTTT
CDR3 protein: CASSPTGPEAFF

CDR3 length: 13
clone size: NA
V gene: TRBV27
J gene: TRBJ2-3
D gene: NA
CDR3 DNA: TGTGCCAGCAGGGAGGGGGGCACCGGGGAGCTGTATTTT
CDR3 protein: CASREGGTGELYF

CDR3 length: 17
clone size: many
V gene: TRBV27
J gene: TRBJ2-7
D gene: TRBD1
CDR3 DNA: TGTGCCAGCAGTTTAGAGGTATCCGGACAGGGGGCAGGCGAGCAGTACTTC
CDR3 protein: CASSLEVSGQGAGEQYF

CDR3 length: 13
clone size: many
V gene: TRBV7-2
J gene: TRBJ1-3
D gene: NA
CDR3 DNA: TGTGCCAGCAGCCCGACCCCCCGAAACACCATATATTTT
CDR3 protein: CASSPTPRNTIYF

CDR3 length: 14
clone size: NA
V gene: TRBV7-4
J gene: TRBJ2-7
D gene: TRBD2
CDR3 DNA: TGTGCCAGCAGCTTACGGACTAGCGGCTACGAGCAGTACTTC
CDR3 protein: CASSLRTSGYEQYF

CDR3 length: 14
clone size: few
V gene: TRBV27
J gene: TRBJ2-7
D gene: NA
CDR3 DNA: TGTGCCAACAGTTTAGGGAGGACCCAGGGTCGGCAGTACTTC
CDR3 protein: CANSLGRTQGRQYF

CDR3 length: 13
clone size: many
V gene: TRBV24-1
J gene: TRBJ2-1
D gene: TRBD1
CDR3 DNA: TGTGCCACCAGTGGAGACAGGGTCCATGAGCAGTTCTTC
CDR3 protein: CATSGDRVHEQFF

CDR3 length: 16
clone size: many
V gene: TRBV7-3
J gene: TRBJ1-1
D gene: TRBD1
CDR3 DNA: TGTGCCAGCCCCCTTTGTCGGGGACAGCCGAACACTGAAGCTTTCTTT
CDR3 protein: CASPLCRGQPNTEAFF

CDR3 length: 13
clone size: many
V gene: TRBV11-1
J gene: TRBJ1-1
D gene: NA
CDR3 DNA: TGTGCCAGCAGCCGCAAGGTGAACACTGAAGCTTTCTTT
CDR3 protein: CASSRKVNTEAFF

CDR3 length: 13
clone size: NA
V gene: TRBV25-1
J gene: TRBJ2-3
D gene: NA
CDR3 DNA: TGTGCCAGCACCAACGCCCACGCGGGTGGACAGTATTTT
CDR3 protein: CASTNAHAGGQYF

CDR3 length: 13
clone size: many
V gene: TRBV27
J gene: TRBJ2-5
D gene: NA
CDR3 DNA: NA
CDR3 protein: CASSFGAGAFKYF

CDR3 length: 14
clone size: NA
V gene: TRBV7-2
J gene: TRBJ1-1
D gene: NA
CDR3 DNA: TGTGCCAGCAGCTTAACAAGGTCGAACACTGAAGCTTTCTTT
CDR3 protein: CASSLTRSNTEAFF

CDR3 length: 13
clone size: once
V gene: TRBV6-8
J gene: TRBJ2-3
D gene: NA
CDR3 DNA: TGTGCCAGCAGTTACTTCTGGACCGATACGCAGTATTTT
CDR3 protein: CASSYFWTDTQYF

CDR3 length: 16
clone size: medium-sized
V gene: TRBV7-8
J gene: TRBJ2-1
D gene: TRBD2
CDR3 DNA: TGTGCCAGCAGGTCACCGGGACTAGCGGGAGACAATGAGCAGTTCTTC
CDR3 protein: CASRSPGLAGDNEQFF

CDR3 length: 15
clone size: many
V gene: TRBV18
J gene: TRBJ2-5
D gene: TRBD2
CDR3 DNA: TGTGCCAGCACGCCGACTAGCGGGATTTGGGAGACCCAGTACTTC
CDR3 protein: CASTPTSGIWETQYF

CDR3 length: 17
clone size: NA
V gene: TRBV7-8
J gene: TRBJ2-7
D gene: TRBD2
CDR3 DNA: TGTGCCAGCAGCTTCGTAGGTTTGGCTAGCGGGAGTTCCGAGCAGTACTTC
CDR3 protein: CASSFVGLASGSSEQYF